This passage covers 10 T cell receptor beta chains from one sample sequenced in a study of shared clonotypes between healthy human individuals. CD8 cells classed as naive were CD45RO-negative and positively selected for CCR7, excluding terminally differentiated effector memory CD45RA+ cells. Sequencing was performed with immunoSEQ multiplex PCR; in TCRdb, only in-frame clones are kept and a portion is missing. The table shows roughly 1,800,000 clones, with around 96% occurring only once. The sequencing input was naive CD8+ T cells sorted from blood. The receptors were sampled from a man aged 18 to 29 in good health.

Notes on this clone: Other DNA sequences from this sample encode an identical CDR3 as well. The CDR3 protein is CSVEKGSYEQYF. The CDR3 DNA reads as TGCAGCGTTGAAAAGGGTAGCTACGAGCAGTACTTC. The V gene is TRBV29-1, the J gene TRBJ2-7, with D unresolved. The V and J ends lost 2 bases and 3 bases respectively, with 8 bases between them. Germline V gives CDR1 SQVTM, CDR2 ANQGSEA. This CDR3 has 12 residues.

The chain couples TRBV30 to TRBJ1-1; 7 positions agree with TRBD1. The length of the CDR3 is 14 residues. The V gene end was trimmed by 0 bases and the J gene end by 1 base; junction bases not matched to a gene: 2. Germline V gives CDR1 GTSNPN, CDR2 SVGIG (reference sequence). CDR3 loop: CAWSVGQANTEAFF. DNA of the CDR3: TGTGCCTGGAGTGTTGGACAGGCGAACACTGAAGCTTTCTTT.

This chain joins TRBV13 and TRBJ1-2; D is ambiguous. In germline, CDR1 is PRHDT, CDR2 FYEKMQ (reference sequence). Trimming took 2 bases from V and 6 from J, leaving 16 bases between them. CDR3 size: 15 residues. The CDR3 sequence: CASSLTTALLNGYTF. CDR3 bases: TGTGCCAGCAGCTTAACCACGGCGCTGCTGAATGGCTACACCTTC.

The chain combines TRBV6-5 with TRBJ2-7; TRBD1 is a possible D gene (5 bases). Between the trimmed V and J ends, which lost 0 bases and 1 base, there was a span of 13 bases. Germline V gene data show CDR1 as MNHEY and CDR2 as SVGAGI. The CDR3 runs 16 residues. CDR3 in DNA: TGTGCCAGCAGTTACTCGGAAGGGGCGTTATCCTACGAGCAGTACTTC. Its protein is CASSYSEGALSYEQYF.

V usage is TRBV6-1 and J usage is TRBJ2-1, with 9 bases fitting TRBD2. CDR3 length: 16 amino acids. Germline assignment: CDR1 MNHNS and CDR2 SASEGT. J was trimmed by 3 bases and V by 2 bases; bases with no gene match: 5. The CDR3 DNA follows: TGTGCCAGCAGTGAACAAGCGGGGGGTCTCTACAATGAGCAGTTCTTC. As protein: CASSEQAGGLYNEQFF.

A note on this clone: This same CDR3 is encoded by further DNA sequences in the sample. V usage is TRBV6-5 and J usage is TRBJ2-1; D remains ambiguous. V gave up 1 base and J gave up 0 bases, with 4 bases separating them. The length of the CDR3 is 14 residues. Germline V lookup: CDR1 MNHEY, CDR2 SVGAGI. The CDR3 is CASSYLSSYNEQFF. In nucleotides, the CDR3 is TGTGCCAGCAGTTACTTAAGCTCCTACAATGAGCAGTTCTTC.

The chain couples TRBV27 to TRBJ1-2; D unclear. The CDR3 spans 21 residues. The germline V gene encodes CDR1 MNHEY and CDR2 SMNVEV (reference sequence). With 5 bases removed from V and 8 bases from J, the gap between germline ends came to 39 bases. CDR3 loop: CASSAIFNPRAYRTQGKGYTF. The CDR3 coding sequence is TGTGCCAGCAGTGCAATATTTAACCCTCGGGCTTACAGAACTCAAGGGAAGGGCTACACCTTC.

The rearrangement uses TRBV27 and TRBJ2-3; tentatively, D is TRBD1 or TRBD2 (5 bases each). The germline V gene encodes CDR1 MNHEY and CDR2 SMNVEV (reference sequence). V lost 7 bases to trimming and J lost 4 bases, with 15 bases between them. The CDR3 contains 14 residues. DNA of the CDR3: TGTGCCAGCACCTTCGGGGCTTTCGCAGATACGCAGTATTTT. Translating it yields CASTFGAFADTQYF.

The chain carries TRBV27 and TRBJ1-2, with 7 bases identical to TRBD1. Germline trimming cut 6 bases from V and 8 bases from J; bases unmatched to any gene: 18. Germline V gene sequence: CDR1 MNHEY, CDR2 SMNVEV (reference sequence). The CDR3 is 16 amino acids. DNA for the CDR3: TGTGCCAGCAGCCCAAACAGGGGAAATATGCTATTAGGCTACACCTTC. Protein sequence: CASSPNRGNMLLGYTF.

The chain has TRBV2 and TRBJ2-1, with 8 bases matching TRBD2. The germline V gene encodes CDR1 SNHLY and CDR2 FYNNEI. The CDR3 covers 16 residues. V lost 2 bases and J lost 0; bases outside the gene matches: 3. The CDR3 protein is CASSERGGASYNEQFF. In DNA form, the CDR3 reads TGTGCCAGCAGTGAACGGGGGGGGGCCTCCTACAATGAGCAGTTCTTC. The whole variable domain, remainder taken from reference TRBV2 and TRBJ2-1, is EPEVTQTPSHQVTQMGQEVILRCVPISNHLYFYWYRQILGQKVEFLVSFYNNEISEKSEIFDDQFSVERPDGSNFTLKIRSTKLEDSAMYFCASSERGGASYNEQFFGPGTRLTVL.